This TCR beta chain came from a study of cytomegalovirus exposure and HLA in healthy donors. Study-wide results and caveats: Sequencing depth across donors, presence/absence analyses assumed, was roughly uniform.

There were likely unrecorded immune exposures, though donors were nominally healthy when sampled. With regard to this clone: Its antigen remains unidentified.

It was with 60 Vbeta and 13 Jbeta primers that the PCR ran. Using immunoSEQ multiplex PCR, the repertoire was profiled, and TCRdb retains in-frame clones only, with some absent. The repertoire holds about 170,000 clones, about 65% seen once, with 7% to 7.5% in the top ten. The CDR3 is 15 residues long. V dropped 5 bases and J dropped 6; count of bases not matched to a gene: 7. Germline-derived CDR1 and CDR2 are SGHVS and FQNEAQ. Sequencing used PBMCs. This TCR was sampled from a man between 35 and 55 years old in good health and CMV-seropositive. The chain couples TRBV7-8 to TRBJ1-4, with 9 bases fitting TRBD1. CDR3 amino acids: CASSRGTGKDEKLFF. The CDR3 DNA reads as TGTGCCAGCAGCCGTGGGACAGGGAAGGATGAAAAACTGTTTTTT.